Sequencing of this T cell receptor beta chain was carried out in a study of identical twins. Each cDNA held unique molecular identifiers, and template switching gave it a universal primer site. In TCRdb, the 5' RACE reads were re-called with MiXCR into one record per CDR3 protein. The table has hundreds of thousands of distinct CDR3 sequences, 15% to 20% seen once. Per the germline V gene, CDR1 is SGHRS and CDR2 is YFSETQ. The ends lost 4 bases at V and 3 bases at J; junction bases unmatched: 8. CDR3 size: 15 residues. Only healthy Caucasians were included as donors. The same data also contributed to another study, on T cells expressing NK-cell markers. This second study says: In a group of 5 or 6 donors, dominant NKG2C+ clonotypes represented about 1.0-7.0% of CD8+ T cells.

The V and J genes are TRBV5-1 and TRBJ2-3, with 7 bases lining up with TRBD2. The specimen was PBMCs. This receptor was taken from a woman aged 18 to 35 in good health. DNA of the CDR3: TGCGCCAGCAGCGGCTGGGCTAGCGGAACAGATACGCAGTATTTT. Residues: CASSGWASGTDTQYF.